This record concerns one T cell receptor (beta chain) sequence. Its antigen is currently unknown. These data come from a study of beta chain features in type 1 diabetes. Study-level information: Cell yields, gender and age were comparable in patients and healthy donors. Broader study findings: TCRB CDR3 length was moderately but significantly reduced in all four CD4+ subsets of Type 1 diabetes patients.

Investigators reverse transcribed all isolated RNA, so they sequenced expressed TCRB transcripts. The method was immunoSEQ multiplex PCR; TCRdb's version includes in-frame clones alone and lacks a portion of them. The data contain 500,000 to 800,000 clones, approximately 13% of them seen just once; the ten biggest clones take up around 0.12%. Blood was collected once per donor into heparin, averaging approximately 0.11 L. CD45RO/CCR7/CD25/CD127/CD95/CD27 separated CD4+ naive, central memory, regulatory and stem cell-like memory cells by sorting. The sequenced sample was naive CD4+ T cells from blood. This TCR derives from a man under 40 with type 1 diabetes.

Written as DNA, the CDR3 is TGCAGCGTTGGTGTCTACTTAGACTACGAGCAGTACTTC. Protein: CSVGVYLDYEQYF. The chain links TRBV29-1 to TRBJ2-5; no clear D gene. The J call is in doubt because the DNA end fits TRBJ2-7 better. The CDR3 length is 13 residues. Germline-derived CDR1 and CDR2 are SQVTM and ANQGSEA.